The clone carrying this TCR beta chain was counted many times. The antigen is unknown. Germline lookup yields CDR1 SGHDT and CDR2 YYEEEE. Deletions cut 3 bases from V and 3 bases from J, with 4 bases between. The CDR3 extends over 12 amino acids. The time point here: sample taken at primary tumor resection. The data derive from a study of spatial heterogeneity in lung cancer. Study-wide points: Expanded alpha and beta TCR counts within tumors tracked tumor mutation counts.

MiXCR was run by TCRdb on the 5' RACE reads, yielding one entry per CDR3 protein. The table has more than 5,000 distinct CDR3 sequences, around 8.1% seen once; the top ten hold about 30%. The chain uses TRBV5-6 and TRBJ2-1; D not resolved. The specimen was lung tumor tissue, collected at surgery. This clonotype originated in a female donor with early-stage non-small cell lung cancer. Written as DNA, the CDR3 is TGTGCCAGCAGCTCGTACTACAATGAGCAGTTCTTC. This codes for CASSSYYNEQFF.